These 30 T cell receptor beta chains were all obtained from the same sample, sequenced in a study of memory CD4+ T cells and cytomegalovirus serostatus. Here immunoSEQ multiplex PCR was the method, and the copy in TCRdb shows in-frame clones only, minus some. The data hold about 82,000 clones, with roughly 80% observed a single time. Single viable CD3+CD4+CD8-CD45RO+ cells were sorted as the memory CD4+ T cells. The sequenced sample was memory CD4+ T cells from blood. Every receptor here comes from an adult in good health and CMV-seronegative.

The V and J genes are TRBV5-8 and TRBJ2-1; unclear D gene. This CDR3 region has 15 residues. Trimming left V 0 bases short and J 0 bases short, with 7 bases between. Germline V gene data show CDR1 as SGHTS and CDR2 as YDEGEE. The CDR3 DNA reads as TGTGCCAGCAGCTTGGGAATGAGCTCCTACAATGAGCAGTTCTTC. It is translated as CASSLGMSSYNEQFF.

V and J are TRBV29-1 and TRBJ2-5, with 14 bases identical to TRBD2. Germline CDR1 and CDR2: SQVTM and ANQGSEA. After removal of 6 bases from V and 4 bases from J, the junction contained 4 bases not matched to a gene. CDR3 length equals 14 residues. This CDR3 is CSVHGTSGGETQYF. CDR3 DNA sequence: TGCAGCGTGCATGGGACTAGCGGGGGAGAGACCCAGTACTTC.

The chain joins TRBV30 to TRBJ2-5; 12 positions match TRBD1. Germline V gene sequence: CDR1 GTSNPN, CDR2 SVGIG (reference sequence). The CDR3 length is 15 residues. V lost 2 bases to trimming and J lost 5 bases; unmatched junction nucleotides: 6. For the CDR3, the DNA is TGTGCCTGGAGTACCGGGGACAGGGGGCAGGAGACCCAGTACTTC. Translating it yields CAWSTGDRGQETQYF.

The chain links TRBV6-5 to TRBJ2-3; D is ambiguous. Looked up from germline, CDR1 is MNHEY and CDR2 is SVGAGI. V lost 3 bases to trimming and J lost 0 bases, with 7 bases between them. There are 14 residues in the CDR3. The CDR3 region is CASSYRASTDTQYF. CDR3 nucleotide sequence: TGTGCCAGCAGTTATAGGGCTAGCACAGATACGCAGTATTTT.

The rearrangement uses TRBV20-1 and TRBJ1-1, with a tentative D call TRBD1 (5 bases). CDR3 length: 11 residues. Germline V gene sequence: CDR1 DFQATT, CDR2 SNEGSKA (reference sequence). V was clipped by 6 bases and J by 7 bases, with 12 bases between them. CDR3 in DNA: TGCAGTGCGACAGTAGCTAGTGAAGCTTTCTTT. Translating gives CSATVASEAFF.

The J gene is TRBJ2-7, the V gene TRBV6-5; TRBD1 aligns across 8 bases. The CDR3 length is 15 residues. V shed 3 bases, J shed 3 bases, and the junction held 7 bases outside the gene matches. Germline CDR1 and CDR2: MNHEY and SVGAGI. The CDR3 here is CASSYSGQESYEQYF. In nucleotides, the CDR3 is TGTGCCAGCAGTTATTCGGGACAGGAGAGCTACGAGCAGTACTTC.

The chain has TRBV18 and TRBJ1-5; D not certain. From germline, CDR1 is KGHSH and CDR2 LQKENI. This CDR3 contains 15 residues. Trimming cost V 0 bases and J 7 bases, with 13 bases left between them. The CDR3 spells CASSPPSGERQPQHF. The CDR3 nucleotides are TGTGCCAGCTCACCACCCAGCGGGGAAAGGCAGCCCCAGCATTTT.

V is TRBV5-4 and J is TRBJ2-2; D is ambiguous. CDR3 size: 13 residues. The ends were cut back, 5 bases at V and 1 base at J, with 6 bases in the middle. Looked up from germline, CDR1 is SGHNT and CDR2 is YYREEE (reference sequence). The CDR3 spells CASRTGNTGELFF. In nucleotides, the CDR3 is TGTGCCAGCAGGACCGGGAACACCGGGGAGCTGTTTTTT.

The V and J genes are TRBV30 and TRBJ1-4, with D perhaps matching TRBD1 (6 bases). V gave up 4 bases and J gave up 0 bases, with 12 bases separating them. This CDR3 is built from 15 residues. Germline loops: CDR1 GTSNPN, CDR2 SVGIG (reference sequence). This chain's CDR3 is CAWNRDTTTNEKLFF. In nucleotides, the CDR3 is TGTGCCTGGAACCGGGACACTACAACTAATGAAAAACTGTTTTTT.

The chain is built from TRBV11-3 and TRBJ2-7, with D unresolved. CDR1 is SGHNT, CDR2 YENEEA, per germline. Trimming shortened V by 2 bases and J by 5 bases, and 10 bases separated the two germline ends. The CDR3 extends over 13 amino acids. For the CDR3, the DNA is TGTGCCAGCAGCTTATCACGAAAAGACGAGCAGTACTTC. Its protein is CASSLSRKDEQYF.

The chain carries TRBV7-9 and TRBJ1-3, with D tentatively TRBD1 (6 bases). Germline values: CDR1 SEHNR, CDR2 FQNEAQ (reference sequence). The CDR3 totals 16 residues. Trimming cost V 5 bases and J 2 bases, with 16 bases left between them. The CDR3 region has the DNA TGTGCCAGCAGCCGTAGGGGGGGTTTAACTGGAAACACCATATATTTT. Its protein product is CASSRRGGLTGNTIYF.

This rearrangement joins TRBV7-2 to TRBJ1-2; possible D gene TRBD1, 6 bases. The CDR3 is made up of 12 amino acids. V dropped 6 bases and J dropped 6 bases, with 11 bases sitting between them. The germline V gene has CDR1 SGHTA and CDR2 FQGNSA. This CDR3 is CASREQGHGYTF. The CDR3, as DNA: TGTGCCAGCAGGGAACAGGGCCATGGCTACACCTTC.

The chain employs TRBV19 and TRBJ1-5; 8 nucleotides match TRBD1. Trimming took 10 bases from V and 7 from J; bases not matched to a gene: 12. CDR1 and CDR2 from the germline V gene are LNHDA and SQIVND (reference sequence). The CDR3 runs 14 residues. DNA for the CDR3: TGTGCCACCACGAATCAGGGGGCGCGGCAGCCCCAGCATTTT. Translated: CATTNQGARQPQHF.

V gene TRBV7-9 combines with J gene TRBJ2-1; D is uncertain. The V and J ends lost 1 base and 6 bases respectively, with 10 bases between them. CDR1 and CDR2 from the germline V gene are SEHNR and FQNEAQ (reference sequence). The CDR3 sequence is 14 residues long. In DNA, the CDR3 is TGTGCCAGCAGCTTAGGCCTTGCGATCAATGAGCAGTTCTTC. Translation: CASSLGLAINEQFF.

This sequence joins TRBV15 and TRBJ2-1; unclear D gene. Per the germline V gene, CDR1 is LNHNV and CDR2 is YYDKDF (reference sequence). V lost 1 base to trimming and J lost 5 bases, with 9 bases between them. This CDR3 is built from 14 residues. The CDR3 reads CATSRVQTDNEQFF. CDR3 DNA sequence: TGTGCCACCAGCAGAGTACAGACGGACAATGAGCAGTTCTTC.

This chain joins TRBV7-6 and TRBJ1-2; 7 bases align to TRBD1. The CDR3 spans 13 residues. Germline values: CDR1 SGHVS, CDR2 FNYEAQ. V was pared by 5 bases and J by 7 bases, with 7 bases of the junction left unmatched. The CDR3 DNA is TGTGCCAGCAGCGCTCGACAGGGAGGTGGCTACACCTTC. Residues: CASSARQGGGYTF.

The CDR3 DNA sequence: TGTGCCAGTAGTAAGACAGGGAGTAATGAAAAACTGTTTTTT. Amino acid sequence: CASSKTGSNEKLFF. The rearrangement joins TRBV19 to TRBJ1-4, with TRBD1 matching 7 bases. The V and J ends lost 4 bases and 4 bases, in that order; junction bases with no gene match: 3. The CDR3 has 14 residues. Germline-derived CDR1 and CDR2 are LNHDA and SQIVND (reference sequence).

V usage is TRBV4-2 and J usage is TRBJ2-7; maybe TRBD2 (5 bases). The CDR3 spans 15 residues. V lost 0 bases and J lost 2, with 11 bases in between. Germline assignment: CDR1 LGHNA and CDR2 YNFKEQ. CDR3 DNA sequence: TGTGCCAGCAGCCAAGATTATTACGGGACCTACGAGCAGTACTTC. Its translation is CASSQDYYGTYEQYF.

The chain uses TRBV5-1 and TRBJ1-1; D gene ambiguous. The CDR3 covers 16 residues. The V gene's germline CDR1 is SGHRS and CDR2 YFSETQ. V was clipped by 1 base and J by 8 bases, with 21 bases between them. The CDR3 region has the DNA TGCGCCAGCAGCTTGTCTTCTGGACTCCGACCCCCCGAAGCTTTCTTT. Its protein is CASSLSSGLRPPEAFF. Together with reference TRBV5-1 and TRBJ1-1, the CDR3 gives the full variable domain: KAGVTQTPRYLIKTRGQQVTLSCSPISGHRSVSWYQQTPGQGLQFLFEYFSETQRNKGNFPGRFSGRQFSNSRSEMNVSTLELGDSALYLCASSLSSGLRPPEAFFGQGTRLTVV.

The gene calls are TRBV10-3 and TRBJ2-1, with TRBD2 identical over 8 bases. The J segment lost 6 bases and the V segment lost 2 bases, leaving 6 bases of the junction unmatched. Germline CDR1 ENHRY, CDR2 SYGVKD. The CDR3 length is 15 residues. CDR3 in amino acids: CAISESSGVPNEQFF. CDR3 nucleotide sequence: TGTGCCATCAGTGAGAGTAGCGGGGTTCCCAATGAGCAGTTCTTC.

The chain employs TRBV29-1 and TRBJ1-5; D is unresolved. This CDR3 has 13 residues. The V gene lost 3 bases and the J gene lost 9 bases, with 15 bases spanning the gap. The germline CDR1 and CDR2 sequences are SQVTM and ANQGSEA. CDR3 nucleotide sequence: TGCAGCGTTGATCTGCGGGAGGGTGGGCCCCAGCATTTT. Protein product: CSVDLREGGPQHF.

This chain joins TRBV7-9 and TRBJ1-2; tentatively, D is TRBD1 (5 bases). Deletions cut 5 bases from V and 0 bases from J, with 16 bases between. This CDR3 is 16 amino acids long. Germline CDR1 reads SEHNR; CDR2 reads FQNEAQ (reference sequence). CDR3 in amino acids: CASSHYLGTANYGYTF. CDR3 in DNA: TGTGCCAGCAGCCACTATCTCGGGACGGCTAACTATGGCTACACCTTC.

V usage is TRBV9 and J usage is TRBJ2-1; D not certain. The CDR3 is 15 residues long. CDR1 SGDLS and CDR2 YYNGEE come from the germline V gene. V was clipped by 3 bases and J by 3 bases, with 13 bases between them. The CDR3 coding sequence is TGTGCCAGCAGCGAAATGGGTTCCCTCTACAATGAGCAGTTCTTC. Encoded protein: CASSEMGSLYNEQFF.

CDR3 nucleotide sequence: TGTGCCAGTAGTATTGAGGAGGGGAGAACACATCAGCCCCAGCATTTT. Its translation is CASSIEEGRTHQPQHF. The chain combines TRBV19 with TRBJ1-5, with a possible D match to TRBD1 (5 bases). Trimming took off 3 bases at V and 5 bases at J, with 17 bases between the two ends. The V gene's germline CDR1 is LNHDA and CDR2 SQIVND (reference sequence). This CDR3 region has 16 residues.

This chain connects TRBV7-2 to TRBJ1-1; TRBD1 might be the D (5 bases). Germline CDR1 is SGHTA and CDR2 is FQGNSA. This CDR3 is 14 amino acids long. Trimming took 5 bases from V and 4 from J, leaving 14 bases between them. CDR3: CASSAIWGFTEAFF. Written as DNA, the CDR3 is TGTGCCAGCAGCGCTATATGGGGGTTCACTGAAGCTTTCTTT.

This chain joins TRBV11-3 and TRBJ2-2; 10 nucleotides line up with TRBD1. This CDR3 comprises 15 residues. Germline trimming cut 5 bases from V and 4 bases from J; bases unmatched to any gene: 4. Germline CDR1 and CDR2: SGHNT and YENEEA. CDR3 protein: CASSTWTGGTGELFF. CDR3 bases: TGTGCCAGCAGCACTTGGACAGGGGGCACCGGGGAGCTGTTTTTT.

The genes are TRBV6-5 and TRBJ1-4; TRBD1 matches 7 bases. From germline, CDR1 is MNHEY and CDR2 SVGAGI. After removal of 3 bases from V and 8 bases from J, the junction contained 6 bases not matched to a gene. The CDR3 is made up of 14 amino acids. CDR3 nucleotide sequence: TGTGCCAGCAGTTATTCGACAGGGCAAGAAAAACTGTTTTTT. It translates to CASSYSTGQEKLFF.

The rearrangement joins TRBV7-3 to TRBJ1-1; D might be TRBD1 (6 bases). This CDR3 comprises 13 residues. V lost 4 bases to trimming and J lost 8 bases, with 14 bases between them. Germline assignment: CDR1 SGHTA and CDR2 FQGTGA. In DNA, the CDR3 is TGTGCCAGCAGCTCGACAGGAGGGTTAGAAGCTTTCTTT. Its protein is CASSSTGGLEAFF.

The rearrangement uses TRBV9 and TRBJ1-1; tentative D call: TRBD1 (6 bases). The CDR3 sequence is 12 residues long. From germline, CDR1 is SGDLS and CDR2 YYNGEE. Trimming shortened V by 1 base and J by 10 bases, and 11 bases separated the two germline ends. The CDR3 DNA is TGTGCCAGCAGCGTAAGGGGGGGGAGAGCTTTCTTT. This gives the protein CASSVRGGRAFF. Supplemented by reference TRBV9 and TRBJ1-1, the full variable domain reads DSGVTQTPKHLITATGQRVTLRCSPRSGDLSVYWYQQSLDQGLQFLIQYYNGEERAKGNILERFSAQQFPDLHSELNLSSLELGDSALYFCASSVRGGRAFFGQGTRLTVV.

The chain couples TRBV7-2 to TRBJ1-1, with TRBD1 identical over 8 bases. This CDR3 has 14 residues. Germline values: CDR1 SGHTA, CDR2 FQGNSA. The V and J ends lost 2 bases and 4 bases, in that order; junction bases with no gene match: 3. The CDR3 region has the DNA TGTGCCAGCAGCTTAAACAGGGGGTTCACTGAAGCTTTCTTT. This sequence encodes CASSLNRGFTEAFF.